One and the same sample provided the 14 T cell receptor beta chains below, sequenced in a study of blood T cell repertoires in COVID-19. Clones were read by immunoSEQ multiplex PCR, and TCRdb kept only the in-frame ones, dropping some. This table holds about 280,000 clones, around 90% found once. The specimen was peripheral blood. These receptors originate from a woman aged 45-65 years who had recovered from COVID-19.

The chain recombines TRBV27 with TRBJ2-1; 8 nucleotides line up with TRBD1. The CDR3 extends over 12 amino acids. Germline CDR1 MNHEY, CDR2 SMNVEV (reference sequence). The J segment lost 9 bases and the V segment lost 6 bases, leaving 4 bases of the junction unmatched. The CDR3 reads CASRSGGGEQFF. CDR3 bases: TGTGCCAGCAGGTCAGGGGGCGGTGAGCAGTTCTTC.

The chain is built from TRBV9 and TRBJ2-1, with 7 bases identical to TRBD2. Losses at the gene ends were 0 bases for V and 10 bases for J; bases not matched to a gene: 10. CDR1 SGDLS and CDR2 YYNGEE come from the germline V gene. The CDR3 spans 15 residues. CDR3 coding DNA: TGTGCCAGCAGCGTAGAAGGAGCGGGGATGAGGGAGCAGTTCTTC. It translates to CASSVEGAGMREQFF. Looking up the rest from reference TRBV9 and TRBJ2-1 gives the full variable domain: DSGVTQTPKHLITATGQRVTLRCSPRSGDLSVYWYQQSLDQGLQFLIQYYNGEERAKGNILERFSAQQFPDLHSELNLSSLELGDSALYFCASSVEGAGMREQFFGPGTRLTVL.

This clone came up a few times. The chain has TRBV11-2 and TRBJ1-2; D is unresolved. This CDR3 spans 16 amino acids. Per the germline V gene, CDR1 is SGHAT and CDR2 is FQNNGV. The germline V and J ends were trimmed by 0 bases and 2 bases, with 13 bases remaining between them. CDR3 loop: CASSLDIGGVNYGYTF. The CDR3 DNA reads as TGTGCCAGCAGCTTAGATATAGGCGGAGTGAACTATGGCTACACCTTC.

V usage is TRBV6-5 and J usage is TRBJ1-3; possible D gene TRBD1, 5 bases. Germline CDR1 and CDR2: MNHEY and SVGAGI. The length of the CDR3 is 14 residues. With 6 bases removed from V and 4 bases from J, the gap between germline ends came to 13 bases. CDR3 coding DNA: TGTGCCAGCAGACAGGCAGGGTCCGGAAACACCATATATTTT. Translated: CASRQAGSGNTIYF.

The chain links TRBV27 to TRBJ1-3; D might be TRBD1 (6 bases). CDR3 length: 15 residues. V lost 5 bases to trimming and J lost 2 bases, with 13 bases between them. Per the germline V gene, CDR1 is MNHEY and CDR2 is SMNVEV (reference sequence). The CDR3 protein is CASSPTGNPGNTIYF. The CDR3 nucleotides are TGTGCCAGCAGTCCTACAGGGAATCCTGGAAACACCATATATTTT.

The J gene is TRBJ1-4, the V gene TRBV27, with TRBD1 identical over 10 bases. Germline V gene lookup returns CDR1 MNHEY and CDR2 SMNVEV (reference sequence). This CDR3 is 14 amino acids long. Trimming cost V 8 bases and J 7 bases; bases outside gene matches: 7. Here the CDR3 reads CASGGTGEGEKLFF. CDR3 DNA: TGTGCCAGCGGGGGGACAGGGGAGGGTGAAAAACTGTTTTTT.

The J gene is TRBJ1-1, the V gene TRBV12-5; D gene unclear. The CDR3 is 13 residues long. With 5 bases removed from V and 1 base from J, the gap between germline ends came to 8 bases. Per the germline V gene, CDR1 is LGHNT and CDR2 is FRNRAP. The CDR3 sequence is CASGHGGNTEAFF. As DNA, the CDR3 is TGTGCTAGTGGTCACGGCGGGAACACTGAAGCTTTCTTT.

The V call is TRBV7-9, the J call TRBJ1-3, with D tentatively TRBD1 (5 bases). Between the trimmed V and J ends, which lost 5 bases and 4 bases, there was a span of 18 bases. CDR3 length: 16 amino acids. Germline CDR1 is SEHNR and CDR2 is FQNEAQ (reference sequence). CDR3 sequence reads: CASSLSIGGYGNTIYF. The CDR3 DNA is TGTGCCAGCAGCCTTTCTATCGGGGGTTACGGAAACACCATATATTTT.

This chain connects TRBV19 to TRBJ1-5; D is undetermined. Trimming cost V 0 bases and J 7 bases, with 4 bases left between them. The CDR3 has 12 residues. Germline assignment: CDR1 LNHDA and CDR2 SQIVND (reference sequence). CDR3 amino acids: CASSIDEQPQHF. In nucleotides, the CDR3 is TGTGCCAGTAGTATAGATGAGCAGCCCCAGCATTTT. Full variable domain (outside the CDR3, taken from reference TRBV19 and TRBJ1-5): DGGITQSPKYLFRKEGQNVTLSCEQNLNHDAMYWYRQDPGQGLRLIYYSQIVNDFQKGDIAEGYSVSREKKESFPLTVTSAQKNPTAFYLCASSIDEQPQHFGDGTRLSIL.

CDR3 nucleotide sequence: TGTGCCAGCAGCCAAGGGCGGACTAGCGGTGACGAGCAGTACTTC. Encoded protein: CASSQGRTSGDEQYF. The V gene is TRBV3-1 (or the pseudogene TRBV3-2), the J gene TRBJ2-7; TRBD2 matches 10 bases. The trim removed 1 base at V and 5 bases at J, leaving 5 bases unmatched. Germline CDR1 reads LGHDT; CDR2 reads YNNKEL (reference sequence). This CDR3 region has 15 residues.

The chain links TRBV9 to TRBJ2-2; D might be TRBD1 (5 bases). Germline CDR1 SGDLS, CDR2 YYNGEE. The CDR3 runs to 15 residues. V lost 3 bases to trimming and J lost 4 bases, with 13 bases between them. CDR3 bases: TGTGCCAGCAGCGCCTCTTGGACATTCACCGGGGAGCTGTTTTTT. It translates to CASSASWTFTGELFF.

The chain uses TRBV15 and TRBJ2-7; 12 nucleotides match TRBD2. The CDR3 is 17 residues long. V lost 1 base to trimming and J lost 4 bases; unmatched junction nucleotides: 8. Germline-derived CDR1 and CDR2 are LNHNV and YYDKDF (reference sequence). CDR3 residues: CATSRVLLAGGSYEQYF. CDR3 coding DNA: TGTGCCACCAGCAGAGTCCTACTAGCGGGAGGTTCGTACGAGCAGTACTTC.

The J gene is TRBJ2-7, the V gene TRBV18; D gene uncertain. The CDR3 runs 13 residues. CDR1 KGHSH and CDR2 LQKENI come from the germline V gene. Trimming shortened V by 0 bases and J by 3 bases, and 6 bases separated the two germline ends. The CDR3 DNA follows: TGTGCCAGCTCACCACCCCGGAGCTACGAGCAGTACTTC. Protein: CASSPPRSYEQYF.

A few counts support this clone. The chain has TRBV24-1 and TRBJ2-7; the match to TRBD1 covers 10 bases. Trimming at V came to 4 bases and at J to 0 bases, leaving 2 bases not matched to a gene. CDR1 KGHDR and CDR2 SFDVKD come from the germline V gene. This CDR3 region has 15 residues. The CDR3: CATSETGGSSYEQYF. The CDR3 DNA sequence: TGTGCCACCAGTGAGACAGGGGGCAGCTCCTACGAGCAGTACTTC.